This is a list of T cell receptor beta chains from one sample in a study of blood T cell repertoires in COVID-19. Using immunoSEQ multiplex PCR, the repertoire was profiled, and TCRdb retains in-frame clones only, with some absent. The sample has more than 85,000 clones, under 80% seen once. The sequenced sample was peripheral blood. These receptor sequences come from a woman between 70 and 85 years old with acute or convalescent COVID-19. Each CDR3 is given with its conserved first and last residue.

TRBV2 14 CASSAERGNYEQYF
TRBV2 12 CASLDRVTEAFF
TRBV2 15 CASSEGPPHSYEQYF
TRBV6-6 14 CASRLLNSNQPQHF
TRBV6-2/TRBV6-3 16 CASSHGRGMGNQPQHF
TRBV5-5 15 CASSSPGRKEETQYF
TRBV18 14 CASSPLQGNTEAFF
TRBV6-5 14 CASSQKRANTEAFF
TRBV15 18 CATSRDLKTGVSTDTQYF
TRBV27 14 CASRNRGGNQPQHF
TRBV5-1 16 CASSSLKRGGHDEQFF
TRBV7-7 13 CASSLDQDTEAFF
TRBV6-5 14 CASSTAQGVSEAFF
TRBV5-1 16 CASSLQGGVDTGELFF
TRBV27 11 CASSLRGNLHF
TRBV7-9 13 CASSLARNTEAFF
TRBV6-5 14 CASKRDTTNYGYTF
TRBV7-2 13 CASSFSGGDEQFF
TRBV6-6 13 CASSWPGGNTIYF
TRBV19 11 CASGLGNTIYF
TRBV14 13 CASSLSYSYEQYF
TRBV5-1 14 CASSLGDSSYEQYF
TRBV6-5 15 CASKEASGLAQPQHF
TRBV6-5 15 CASNAGVAGVYEQYF
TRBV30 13 CASEDRDKWGYTF
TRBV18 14 CASSVPQGAAEAFF
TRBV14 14 CASSQETGSEKLFF
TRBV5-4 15 CASSFPRGGVTEAFF
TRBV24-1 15 CATSDWRGEGDTQYF
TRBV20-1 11 CSASGAYEQYF
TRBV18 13 CASSPESVDTQYF
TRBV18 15 CASSPGGGLYNEQFF
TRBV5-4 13 CASSLDRNYGYTF
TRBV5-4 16 CASRSGTGGSGNTIYF
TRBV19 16 CASSITGAREGNTIYF
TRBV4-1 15 CASSLDRGSGNTIYF
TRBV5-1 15 CASSFSGTEYNEQFF
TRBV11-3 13 CASSYNTGNTIYF
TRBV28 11 CASRRVYEQYF
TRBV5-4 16 CASSKSTGQGTYEQYF
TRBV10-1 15 CASSERNRENTEAFF
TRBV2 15 CASRLSQGNLYGYTF
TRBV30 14 CAWSWDSGGYEQYF
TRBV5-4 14 CASSLDSTNTEAFF
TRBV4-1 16 CASSQDGGQANEKLFF
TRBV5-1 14 CASSLEGALETQYF
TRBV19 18 CAQGAGQGSPLSNQPQHF
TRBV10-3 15 CAISDPTGVNYGYTF
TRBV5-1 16 CASLRLGGGRGGEQYF
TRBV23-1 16 CASTPSGVGSNYGYTF
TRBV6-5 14 CASTLGASNYGYTF
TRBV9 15 CASSSKGGTRNEQFF